This T cell receptor (beta chain) was sequenced during a study of blood T cell repertoires in COVID-19. On the study more broadly: Specimens from acute and convalescent COVID-19 originated in the United States, Italy and Spain.

To note about this clone: The sample contains more than one DNA sequence encoding this CDR3.

V lost 3 bases and J 5 bases, leaving 7 bases between the germline ends. The CDR3 sequence is 12 residues long. Assay: immunoSEQ multiplex PCR; the TCRdb copy retains only in-frame clones and omits some. The sample lists more than 200,000 clones, 75% to 90% occurring once. This sequence originates from a man aged 35-49 years with acute or convalescent COVID-19. J is TRBJ1-1 and V is TRBV12-3 or TRBV12-4, with D maybe TRBD1 (5 bases). The sequenced sample was peripheral blood. DNA for the CDR3: TGTGCCAGCAGTTTCGGGGGGACTGAAGCTTTCTTT. This sequence encodes CASSFGGTEAFF.